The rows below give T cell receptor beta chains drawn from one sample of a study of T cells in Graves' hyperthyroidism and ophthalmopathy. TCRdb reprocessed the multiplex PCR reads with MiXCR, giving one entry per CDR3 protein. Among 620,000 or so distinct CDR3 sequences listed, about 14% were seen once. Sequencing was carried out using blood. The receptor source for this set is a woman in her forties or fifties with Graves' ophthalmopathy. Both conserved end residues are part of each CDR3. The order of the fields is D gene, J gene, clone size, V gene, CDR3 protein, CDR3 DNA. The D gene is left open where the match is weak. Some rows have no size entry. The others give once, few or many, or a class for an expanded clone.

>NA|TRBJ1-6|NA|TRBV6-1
CASSERPGPLHF
TGTGCCAGCAGTGAGAGACCCGGACCCCTCCACTTT
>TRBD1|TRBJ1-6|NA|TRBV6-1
CASKWDRNNSPLHF
TGTGCCAGCAAATGGGACAGAAATAATTCACCCCTCCACTTT
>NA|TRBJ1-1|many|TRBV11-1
CASSKRRVSDTEAFF
TGTGCCAGCAGCAAGCGGAGGGTGTCGGACACTGAAGCTTTCTTT
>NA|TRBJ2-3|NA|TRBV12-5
CASGFGGGADTQYF
TGTGCTAGTGGTTTCGGGGGTGGGGCAGATACGCAGTATTTT
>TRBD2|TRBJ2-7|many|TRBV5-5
CASSRLAHYEQYF
TGTGCCAGCAGCAGACTAGCGCACTACGAGCAGTACTTC
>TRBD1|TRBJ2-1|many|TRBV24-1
CATSELSTGRHNEQFF
TGTGCCACCAGTGAACTTTCGACAGGGAGACACAATGAGCAGTTCTTC
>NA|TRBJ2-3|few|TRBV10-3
CAISDWRVSTDTQYF
TGTGCCATCAGTGACTGGCGGGTTAGCACAGATACGCAGTATTTT
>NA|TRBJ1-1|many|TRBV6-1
CASRAGFEAFF
TGTGCCAGCAGAGCTGGATTTGAAGCTTTCTTT
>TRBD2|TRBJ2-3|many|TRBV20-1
CSARDRGRTDTQYF
TGCAGTGCTAGAGATCGCGGGAGAACAGATACGCAGTATTTT
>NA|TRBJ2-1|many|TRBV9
CASSVGAYNEQFF
TGTGCCAGCTCTGTGGGGGCCTACAATGAGCAGTTCTTC
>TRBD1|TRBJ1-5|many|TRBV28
CASILGQGINQPQHF
TGTGCCAGCATTCTGGGACAGGGCATCAATCAGCCCCAGCATTTT
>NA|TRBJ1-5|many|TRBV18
CASSPDKALGPQHF
TGTGCCAGCTCACCAGACAAGGCTCTAGGGCCCCAGCATTTT
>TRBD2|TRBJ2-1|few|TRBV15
CATSRVRESNEQFF
TGTGCCACCAGCAGAGTGCGGGAGTCCAATGAGCAGTTCTTC
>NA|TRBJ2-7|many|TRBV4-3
CASSQGVGSTYEQYF
TGCGCCAGCAGCCAAGGGGTCGGGAGTACCTACGAGCAGTACTTC
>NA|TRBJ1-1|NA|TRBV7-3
CASSLTETSEAFF
TGTGCCAGCAGCTTAACGGAGACATCTGAAGCTTTCTTT
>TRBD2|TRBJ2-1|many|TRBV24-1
CATKAHELAGGDNEQFF
TGTGCCACCAAAGCCCACGAACTAGCGGGAGGGGACAATGAGCAGTTCTTC
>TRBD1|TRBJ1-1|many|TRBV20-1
CSASLQGAGTEAFF
TGCAGTGCTAGCCTGCAGGGGGCCGGCACTGAAGCTTTCTTT
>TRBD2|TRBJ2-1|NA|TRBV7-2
CASSKPRPGTSGWSSYNEQFF
TGTGCCAGCAGCAAACCCCGCCCCGGGACTAGCGGGTGGAGCTCCTACAATGAGCAGTTCTTC
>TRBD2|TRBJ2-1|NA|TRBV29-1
CSVGDLAGEYNEQFF
TGCAGCGTTGGAGACCTAGCGGGAGAGTACAATGAGCAGTTCTTC
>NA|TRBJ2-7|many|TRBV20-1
CSALRGFSYEQYF
TGCAGTGCGCTTAGGGGGTTCTCCTACGAGCAGTACTTC
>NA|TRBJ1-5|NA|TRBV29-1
CSVIGQNNQPQHF
TGCAGCGTTATCGGACAGAACAATCAGCCCCAGCATTTT
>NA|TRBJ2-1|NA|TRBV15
CATSRDLESEQFF
TGTGCCACCAGCAGAGATCTAGAATCTGAGCAGTTCTTC
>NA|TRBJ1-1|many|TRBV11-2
CASSLRRLGLNTEAFF
TGTGCCAGCAGCTTACGCCGACTCGGTTTGAACACTGAAGCTTTCTTT
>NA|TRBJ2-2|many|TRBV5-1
CASSLDRNTGELFF
TGCGCCAGCAGCTTGGATAGAAACACCGGGGAGCTGTTTTTT
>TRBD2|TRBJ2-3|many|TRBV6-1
CASTHRTSGTDTQYF
TGTGCCAGCACCCACCGGACTAGCGGAACAGATACGCAGTATTTT
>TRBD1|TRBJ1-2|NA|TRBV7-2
CASSWGTGVGYTF
TGTGCCAGCAGCTGGGGGACAGGGGTTGGCTACACCTTC
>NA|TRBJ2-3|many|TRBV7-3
CASSPALGEDTQYF
TGTGCCAGCAGCCCAGCGCTCGGGGAAGATACGCAGTATTTT
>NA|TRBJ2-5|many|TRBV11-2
CASSEEVSSRWETQYF
TGTGCCAGCAGCGAAGAGGTGTCGTCGCGCTGGGAGACCCAGTACTTC
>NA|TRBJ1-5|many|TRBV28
CASSSPEPGTPYSNQPQHF
TGTGCCAGCAGTTCCCCCGAGCCCGGGACACCTTATAGCAATCAGCCCCAGCATTTT
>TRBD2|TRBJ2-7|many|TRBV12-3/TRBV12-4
CASSSRPAGEREQYF
TGTGCCAGCAGTTCCCGTCCCGCGGGAGAGAGGGAGCAGTACTTC
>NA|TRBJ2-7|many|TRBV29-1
CSVDYGGQMGQYF
TGCAGCGTTGATTACGGGGGCCAGATGGGGCAGTACTTC
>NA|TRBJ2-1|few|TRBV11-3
CASLATNEQFF
TGTGCCAGCCTTGCCACCAATGAGCAGTTCTTC
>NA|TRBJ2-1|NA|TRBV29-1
CSVAPIRRDNEQFF
TGCAGCGTTGCCCCCATTCGGAGAGACAATGAGCAGTTCTTC
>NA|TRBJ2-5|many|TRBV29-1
CSVALALGETQYF
TGCAGCGTTGCTCTAGCGCTGGGGGAGACCCAGTACTTC
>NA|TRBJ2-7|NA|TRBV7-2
CASSPPNRQQYF
TGTGCCAGCAGCCCCCCTAACCGTCAGCAGTACTTC
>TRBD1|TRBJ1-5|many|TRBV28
CASSLYGTGKQPQHF
TGTGCCAGCAGTTTATACGGGACAGGGAAACAGCCCCAGCATTTT
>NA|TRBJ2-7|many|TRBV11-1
CASSLVASEQYF
TGTGCCAGCAGCTTAGTAGCTTCCGAGCAGTACTTC
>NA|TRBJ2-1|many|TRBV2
CASTERVVGNEQFF
TGTGCCAGCACCGAAAGGGTGGTGGGGAATGAGCAGTTCTTC
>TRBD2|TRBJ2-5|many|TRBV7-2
CASSLDLWAGGGSEETQYF
TGTGCCAGCAGCTTAGATCTTTGGGCGGGTGGCGGGAGCGAAGAGACCCAGTACTTC
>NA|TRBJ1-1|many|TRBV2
CASSGQGFEAFF
TGTGCCAGCAGTGGTCAGGGATTTGAAGCTTTCTTT
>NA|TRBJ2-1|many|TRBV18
CATSMGRPNEQFF
TGTGCCACCTCGATGGGACGGCCAAATGAGCAGTTCTTC
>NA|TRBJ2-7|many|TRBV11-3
CASTSGGEQYF
TGTGCCAGCACATCTGGGGGCGAGCAGTACTTC